This entry concerns a single T cell receptor (beta chain). The antigen this receptor binds is unknown. Base qualities are not provided; no much larger clone lies one nucleotide away. This entry belongs to a study of blood T cells in healthy people across ages (dated by TCRdb to the mid-2010s). In the study overall: In model experiments, template switching captured roughly one uniquely barcoded TCR beta cDNA molecule for every two T cells. The donors were divided into four age groups: young (average approximately 17 years), middle-aged (about 40), aged (under 70) and long-lived (around 80). To avoid experimental bias, donors of different ages were distributed randomly across sequencing lanes. The study analyzed two additional independent replicas of 1 million unique cDNA reads from the same blood draw for two donors, one aged 18 to 29 and one aged 80 or older. To track age-related changes in TCR beta repertoire diversity, the study relied on deep sequencing normalized with unique cDNA molecular identifiers.

General conclusions and limits of the study: Compared with the aged group, more naive CD4+ T cells, fewer expanded clones and increased TCR diversity were shown by the long-lived group, suggesting age selection. A strong correlation was found between observed TCR beta diversity and the percentage of naive T cells measured by flow cytometry. Estimates of total diversity based on one million sequenced T cells were considered lower bounds and underestimates. Since profiling was done on bulk unsorted PBMCs, naive and antigen-experienced compartments could not be conclusively compared. Observed TCR beta diversity per million T cells fell roughly linearly with age, and a significant reduction was already apparent by age around 44. Because the CMV infection status of the donors was unknown, age-related changes in expanded clonotypes may potentially have been confounded.

Libraries were built with 5' RACE. The instrument given in TCRdb is Illumina HiSeq 2500. A second PCR of roughly 7 to 12 cycles was run with a J-beta primer mix and a sample-barcoded 5' primer. A template-switch 5' adaptor carrying 12 random nucleotides introduced a unique molecular identifier onto each TCR beta cDNA molecule. Each sample yielded at least 2.5 million CDR3-containing paired-end reads. The Mint cDNA synthesis kit, primed by a TRBC-specific oligonucleotide, was used to synthesize first-strand cDNA from all RNA. All cDNA was treated with uracil-DNA glycosylase and then went through a first 18-cycle PCR with the universal primers M1SS and BC2_uni_R. The authors' analysis ran thus. For normalization, 1 million high-quality reads, each with a distinct molecular identifier, were randomly selected from each sample. Reads sharing molecular identifiers were discarded rather than binned into consensus sequences. CDR3 identification, clonotype clustering and error correction used MiTCR with a Q25 quality threshold and the strictest error-elimination algorithm. Lower-bound total TCR beta diversity was estimated with a nonparametric unseen species model using Euler transformation. TCRdb's own reprocessing of the public reads used fastp at Q25 and MiXCR and kept productive beta chains. Rows matching on CDR3 protein sequence are summarized as one entry with the most common DNA and genes. TCRdb, not the original authors, processed these V and J calls. The sample profile shows 850,000 to 950,000 distinct CDR3 sequences; about 28% of them were found once. The top ten clones comprise roughly 17% of the sample.

Systemically healthy Caucasian individuals from Russia, about 38 in total and aged roughly 6 to 100 years, were included as donors. About 10 milliliters of peripheral blood were collected from each donor into EDTA-treated Vacutainer tubes. PBMCs were isolated by Ficoll-Paque density-gradient centrifugation, with at least 6 million obtained per sample. Trizol reagent was used to extract total RNA from PBMCs, with at least 6 micrograms per sample. For every donor, flow cytometry on a PBMC aliquot measured the percentage of naive CD45RAhigh/CD27high T cells. The CDR3 covers 11 residues, taking in both the cysteine and the phenylalanine. Kept here is only the CDR3 DNA, which spans 33 bases and is read in frame from base 1. A distance of 14 bases separates the germline ends of V and J, which lose 4 bases and 11 bases respectively. Looking up the germline V gene yields CDR1 SQVTM and CDR2 ANQGSEA.

The sequence was obtained from a woman aged 80 or over in good health. The sample was blood. Recombination linked TRBV29-1 to TRBJ2-5; the D gene identity is not certain. In nucleotide form, the sequence is TGCAGCGTTGGGCAGAGTAATGAGCAGTACTTC. Translated, this gives CSVGQSNEQYF.